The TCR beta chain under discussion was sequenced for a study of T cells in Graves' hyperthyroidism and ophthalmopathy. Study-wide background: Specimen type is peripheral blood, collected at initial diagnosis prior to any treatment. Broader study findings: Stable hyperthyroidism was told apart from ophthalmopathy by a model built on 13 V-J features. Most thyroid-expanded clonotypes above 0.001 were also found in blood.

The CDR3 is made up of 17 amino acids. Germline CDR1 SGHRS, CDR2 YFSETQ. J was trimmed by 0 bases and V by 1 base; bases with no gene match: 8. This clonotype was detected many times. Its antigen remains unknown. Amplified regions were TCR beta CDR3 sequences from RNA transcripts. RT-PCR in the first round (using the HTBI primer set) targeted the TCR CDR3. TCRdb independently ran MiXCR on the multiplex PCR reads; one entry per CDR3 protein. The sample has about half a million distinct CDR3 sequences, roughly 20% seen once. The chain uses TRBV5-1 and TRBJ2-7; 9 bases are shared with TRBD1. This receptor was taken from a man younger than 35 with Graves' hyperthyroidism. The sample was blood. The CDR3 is CASSLTWDRARSYEQYF. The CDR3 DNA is TGCGCCAGCAGCTTGACATGGGACAGGGCCCGCTCCTACGAGCAGTACTTC.